A selection of T cell receptor beta chains follows, all from one sample in a study of T cell repertoires in cytomegalovirus infection. In TCRdb, the reads were re-called with MiXCR into one record per CDR3 protein. The sample records 510,000 or so distinct CDR3 sequences, 26% being singletons. Sequencing used PBMCs. Every receptor here comes from a human donor in good health (CMV status not recorded). Some clones in this sample may be carry-over from other donors' samples. CDR3s leave out the opening cysteine and the closing phenylalanine or tryptophan.

TRBV19	TRBJ2-7	ASSISSGTSYEQY
TRBV7-9	TRBJ2-2	ASSFTGTSPTGELF
TRBV6-1	TRBJ2-1	ASREWGNEQF
TRBV12-3/TRBV12-4	TRBJ1-1	ASKRTGNTEAF
TRBV7-2	TRBJ2-5	ASSFRRFQETQY
TRBV7-9	TRBJ2-1	ASSLGEGWYNEQF
TRBV7-2	TRBJ2-3	ASSVTGLAGGGDTQY
TRBV7-2	TRBJ2-2	ASSAGTGRYTGELF
TRBV12-3/TRBV12-4	TRBJ1-1	ASLGGWTEAF
TRBV29-1	TRBJ2-7	SVLSPGHSYEQY
TRBV24-1	TRBJ2-1	ATSDRGFTYNEQF
TRBV20-1	TRBJ2-3	SAGTSRADTQY
TRBV4-1	TRBJ2-5	ASRGEREGQETQY
TRBV12-5	TRBJ2-3	ASGPPKPSDTQY
TRBV7-3	TRBJ2-2	ASSLSSGRALTGELF
TRBV12-3/TRBV12-4	TRBJ2-1	ASTINDNEQF
TRBV7-2	TRBJ2-5	ASSASGPGTQY
TRBV6-5	TRBJ1-2	ASRGTGAGNYGYT
TRBV2	TRBJ2-7	ASKPTGASSYEQY
TRBV25-1	TRBJ2-2	ARVGAGLSNTGELF
TRBV29-1	TRBJ2-3	SVGTSGAITDTQY
TRBV7-6	TRBJ1-2	ASSLIMDGNYGYT
TRBV15	TRBJ1-2	ATSIPGQNYGYT
TRBV12-3/TRBV12-4	TRBJ2-5	ATGTSGLQETQY
TRBV6-5	TRBJ2-1	ASNSSGTSYNEQF